One sample yielded the 26 T cell receptor beta chains listed below, sequenced in a study of human T cells and chemical hapten exposure. Documented time point: patch test 1, 2 weeks after DPC sensitization. Treatment in this sample: therapeutic diphenylcyclopropenone sensitization with weekly scalp DPC. TCRdb reanalysed the RACE reads using MiXCR and keeps one entry per CDR3 protein. The table has around 71,000 distinct CDR3 sequences, around 9.8% seen once. The sample in question was whole blood, obtained in connection with sensitization to the hapten diphenylcyclopropenone (DPC). The receptors were gathered from a woman in her thirties or forties with alopecia areata. Some clones in this sample may be carry-over from other donors' samples.

This clonotype appeared a few times. The chain carries TRBV2 and TRBJ1-2, with D unclear. Germline V gene lookup returns CDR1 SNHLY and CDR2 FYNNEI. With 2 bases removed from V and 8 bases from J, the gap between germline ends came to 12 bases. There are 13 residues in the CDR3. Written as DNA, the CDR3 is TGTGCCAGCAGTGAATGGGGAGGTCGGGGCTACACCTTC. This encodes CASSEWGGRGYTF. The variable domain in full, completed from reference TRBV2 and TRBJ1-2, reads EPEVTQTPSHQVTQMGQEVILRCVPISNHLYFYWYRQILGQKVEFLVSFYNNEISEKSEIFDDQFSVERPDGSNFTLKIRSTKLEDSAMYFCASSEWGGRGYTFGSGTRLTVV.

This clonotype was observed many times. The rearrangement links TRBV10-2 to TRBJ2-1; 11 bases align to TRBD2. V was clipped by 7 bases and J by 5 bases; unmatched bases: 10. The CDR3 sequence is 16 residues long. Germline V gene lookup returns CDR1 WSHSY and CDR2 SAAADI. The CDR3 sequence is CASIKGLAGGNNEQFF. The CDR3, as DNA: TGCGCCAGCATTAAAGGGCTAGCGGGGGGAAACAATGAGCAGTTCTTC.

The chain is built from TRBV18 and TRBJ1-6; D unclear. With 4 bases removed from V and 7 bases from J, the gap between germline ends came to 20 bases. The length of the CDR3 is 17 residues. From germline, CDR1 is KGHSH and CDR2 LQKENI. DNA of the CDR3: TGTGCCAGCTCACGCTTATTTCCTGGACCGGACAATTCACCCCTCCACTTT. It codes for CASSRLFPGPDNSPLHF.

This clonotype was detected only a few times. This sequence joins TRBV6-6 and TRBJ1-1, with D hard to call. This CDR3 has 14 residues. V lost 4 bases and J 0 bases, leaving 9 bases between the germline ends. Germline V gives CDR1 MNHNY, CDR2 SVGAGI (reference sequence). CDR3 residues: CASSSRALNTEAFF. The CDR3 nucleotides read TGTGCCAGCAGTTCCCGGGCCCTGAACACTGAAGCTTTCTTT.

This clonotype was recorded at least ten times. The chain uses TRBV6-5 and TRBJ1-6, with 10 bases matching TRBD1. V shed 0 bases and J 7 bases; nucleotides not matched to a gene: 3. From germline, CDR1 is MNHEY and CDR2 SVGAGI. The CDR3 contains 16 residues. As DNA, the CDR3 is TGTGCCAGCAGTTACTCGTTGACAGGGGGCAATTCACCCCTCCACTTT. Translated: CASSYSLTGGNSPLHF.

This clonotype was detected a few times. The chain couples TRBV7-7 to TRBJ2-2, with unresolved D. Trimming took off 1 base at V and 3 bases at J, with 6 bases between the two ends. There are 14 residues in the CDR3. Germline loops: CDR1 SSHAT, CDR2 FNYEAQ (reference sequence). The CDR3 is CASSLGPYTGELFF. In DNA, the CDR3 is TGTGCCAGCAGCTTAGGGCCGTACACCGGGGAGCTGTTTTTT.

In this sample, this clonotype turned up a few times. The chain is built from TRBV7-2 and TRBJ1-4; a weak D match, TRBD1 (6 bases). Germline CDR1 is SGHTA and CDR2 is FQGNSA. V dropped 5 bases and J dropped 4 bases, with 14 bases sitting between them. The CDR3 contains 15 residues. The CDR3: CASSPGWGHNEKLFF. The CDR3 coding sequence is TGTGCCAGCAGCCCAGGATGGGGGCATAATGAAAAACTGTTTTTT. Looking up the rest from reference TRBV7-2 and TRBJ1-4 gives the full variable domain: GAGVSQSPSNKVTEKGKDVELRCDPISGHTALYWYRQSLGQGLEFLIYFQGNSAPDKSGLPSDRFSAERTGGSVSTLTIQRTQQEDSAVYLCASSPGWGHNEKLFFGSGTQLSVL.

This clonotype was seen many times. The V gene is TRBV9, the J gene TRBJ2-1, with D perhaps TRBD1 (6 bases). V was clipped by 7 bases and J by 2 bases, with 16 bases between them. There are 15 residues in the CDR3. The germline CDR1 and CDR2 sequences are SGDLS and YYNGEE. This chain's CDR3 is CASGGGDTTYNEQFF. The CDR3, as DNA: TGTGCCAGCGGCGGTGGGGACACAACCTACAATGAGCAGTTCTTC.

V usage is TRBV5-1 and J usage is TRBJ2-3, with 8 bases matching TRBD1. The V and J ends lost 3 bases and 5 bases, in that order; junction bases with no gene match: 5. The CDR3 covers 14 residues. CDR1 is SGHRS and CDR2 is YFSETQ in the germline V gene. In nucleotides, the CDR3 is TGCGCCAGCAGCTACCAGGGGGCGGGAGATACGCAGTATTTT. Its protein product is CASSYQGAGDTQYF. Drawing the rest from reference TRBV5-1 and TRBJ2-3, the complete variable domain is KAGVTQTPRYLIKTRGQQVTLSCSPISGHRSVSWYQQTPGQGLQFLFEYFSETQRNKGNFPGRFSGRQFSNSRSEMNVSTLELGDSALYLCASSYQGAGDTQYFGPGTRLTVL.

In its sample, this clonotype was seen a few times. The V call is TRBV28, the J call TRBJ2-2; possibly TRBD1 for D (5 bases). The CDR3 extends over 15 amino acids. V lost 7 bases and J lost 0, with 12 bases in between. Looked up from germline, CDR1 is MDHEN and CDR2 is SYDVKM. The CDR3 DNA reads as TGTGCCAGCACCAAGACAGCCTCGAACACCGGGGAGCTGTTTTTT. Translating gives CASTKTASNTGELFF.

This rearrangement joins TRBV11-2 to TRBJ2-3; D might be TRBD1 (6 bases). The CDR3 covers 13 residues. In germline, CDR1 is SGHAT, CDR2 FQNNGV. The V gene lost 2 bases and the J gene lost 6 bases, with 9 bases spanning the gap. The CDR3 nucleotides read TGTGCCAGCAGCTTACTCCAGGGGGATACGCAGTATTTT. As protein: CASSLLQGDTQYF.

The chain combines TRBV4-1 with TRBJ1-2; D remains unclear. CDR1 is MGHRA and CDR2 is YSYEKL in the germline V gene. Trimming took 1 base from V and 0 from J, leaving 9 bases between them. This CDR3 has 15 residues. As DNA, the CDR3 is TGCGCCAGCAGCCAAGGCGAACGAACTAACTATGGCTACACCTTC. Encoded protein: CASSQGERTNYGYTF.

Here the CDR3 DNA reads TGTGCCAGCAGTACCAACTATGACCCCGGGGAGCTGTTTTTT. Its translation is CASSTNYDPGELFF. The chain couples TRBV12-3 or TRBV12-4 to TRBJ2-2; D unclear. Trimming pared 5 bases from V and 6 bases from J, leaving 13 bases between. The CDR3 loop spans 14 amino acids.

Ten or more counts support this clonotype. CDR3 DNA: TGTGCCAGCTCACCGTTCCCCGGCGCTGTGAACACTGAAGCTTTCTTT. Translated: CASSPFPGAVNTEAFF. The chain is built from TRBV18 and TRBJ1-1; D uncertain. The CDR3 loop spans 16 amino acids. Per the germline V gene, CDR1 is KGHSH and CDR2 is LQKENI. Trimming removed 3 bases from V and 0 bases from J, with 14 bases in between.

This clonotype was found many times. The chain carries TRBV6-2 or TRBV6-3 and TRBJ2-7, with D possibly matching TRBD1 (5 bases). The CDR3 extends over 14 amino acids. CDR1 and CDR2 (germline): MNHEY, SVGEGT. V was pared by 7 bases and J by 3 bases, with 16 bases between. CDR3 nucleotides: TGTGCCAGCAACGTAGCCGCCCAGGGCTACGAGCAGTACTTC. Translating gives CASNVAAQGYEQYF.

This chain links TRBV29-1 with TRBJ1-5, with D uncertain. The CDR3 is made up of 13 amino acids. Germline V lookup: CDR1 SQVTM, CDR2 ANQGSEA. Trimming took off 5 bases at V and 2 bases at J, with 10 bases between the two ends. CDR3 amino acids: CSVCTAGNQPQHF. As DNA, the CDR3 is TGCAGCGTTTGCACAGCTGGCAATCAGCCCCAGCATTTT.

The chain is built from TRBV24-1 and TRBJ2-7; possibly TRBD1 for D (5 bases). The CDR3 contains 11 residues. Trimming pared 4 bases from V and 6 bases from J, leaving 6 bases between. Germline V gene data show CDR1 as KGHDR and CDR2 as SFDVKD. This chain's CDR3 is CATSEGAEQYF. CDR3 coding DNA: TGTGCCACCAGTGAAGGGGCCGAGCAGTACTTC.

The CDR3 loop reads CASSLTTSGINEQFF. The DNA for the CDR3 is TGTGCCAGCAGCTTGACTACTTCGGGGATCAATGAGCAGTTCTTC. This chain connects TRBV5-4 to TRBJ2-1; a possible D gene is TRBD2 (5 bases). This CDR3 contains 15 residues. V lost 1 base, J lost 6 bases, and 14 bases lay in between. Germline CDR1 reads SGHNT; CDR2 reads YYREEE (reference sequence).

This chain uses TRBV20-1 with TRBJ2-3, with 7 bases that match TRBD2. V trimming: 5 bases; J trimming: 3 bases; junction bases outside the gene matches: 8. The germline CDR1 and CDR2 sequences are DFQATT and SNEGSKA (reference sequence). There are 14 residues in the CDR3. This CDR3 is CSAPRLAGTDTQYF. As DNA, the CDR3 is TGCAGTGCTCCGAGACTAGCAGGAACAGATACGCAGTATTTT.

Comments on this clonotype: One base away lies a much larger clone, so this may be a sequencing read error. This sequence joins TRBV11-2 and TRBJ2-3; a weak D match, TRBD2 (6 bases). CDR3 length: 15 amino acids. Trimming took 5 bases from V and 4 from J, leaving 16 bases between them. Germline V gives CDR1 SGHAT, CDR2 FQNNGV. The CDR3 DNA reads TGTGCCAGCAGCCCGACTAGTGTTGGCGCAGATACGCAGTATTTT. Amino acid sequence: CASSPTSVGADTQYF.

This clonotype was counted only a few times. V gene TRBV4-3 combines with J gene TRBJ2-6; a weak D match, TRBD1 (6 bases). This CDR3 spans 15 amino acids. V lost 5 bases and J 4 bases, leaving 12 bases between the germline ends. The germline gives CDR1 LGHNA, CDR2 YSLEER. CDR3 residues: CASSVQGPGANVLTF. CDR3 DNA: TGCGCCAGCAGCGTACAGGGTCCCGGGGCCAACGTCCTGACTTTC.

This chain uses TRBV6-2 or TRBV6-3 with TRBJ1-5, with 7 bases aligning to TRBD1. J lost 5 bases, V lost 8 bases, and 6 bases had no gene match. The length of the CDR3 is 13 residues. Germline-derived CDR1 and CDR2 are MNHEY and SVGEGT. The CDR3 here is CASWTGEYQPQHF. The CDR3 DNA reads TGTGCCAGCTGGACAGGCGAATATCAGCCCCAGCATTTT.

This clonotype was seen at least ten times. The V call is TRBV6-5, the J call TRBJ2-5; D perhaps matches TRBD2 (5 bases). CDR1 and CDR2 (germline): MNHEY, SVGAGI. Trimming removed 0 bases from V and 7 bases from J, with 15 bases in between. The CDR3 sequence is 15 residues long. In DNA form, the CDR3 reads TGTGCCAGCAGTTACTCGATCGTCGCGGCGGGGACCCAGTACTTC. Translating it yields CASSYSIVAAGTQYF.

This clonotype was observed at least ten times. The chain has TRBV7-9 and TRBJ1-1, with unresolved D. The CDR3 runs to 14 residues. The V gene's germline CDR1 is SEHNR and CDR2 FQNEAQ (reference sequence). V was shortened by 2 bases and J by 2 bases, with 9 bases between the two germline ends. The CDR3 spells CASSLFQTNTEAFF. CDR3 in DNA: TGTGCCAGCAGCTTATTTCAAACTAACACTGAAGCTTTCTTT.

V and J are TRBV6-6 and TRBJ2-3; TRBD1 matches 10 bases. V lost 6 bases to trimming and J lost 6 bases; unmatched junction nucleotides: 6. Germline CDR1 is MNHNY and CDR2 is SVGAGI (reference sequence). CDR3 length: 14 residues. In DNA, the CDR3 is TGTGCCAGCAGGAGGGGGACAGGGGCCGATACGCAGTATTTT. Protein: CASRRGTGADTQYF.

This clonotype was recorded at least ten times. This chain uses TRBV20-1 with TRBJ2-7; possible D gene TRBD2, 5 bases. Germline CDR1 reads DFQATT; CDR2 reads SNEGSKA (reference sequence). The CDR3 totals 13 residues. The CDR3 DNA reads as TGCAGCGCCGCGGGCCGCTACGTGCAGGAGCAGTACTTC. Its translation: CSAAGRYVQEQYF.